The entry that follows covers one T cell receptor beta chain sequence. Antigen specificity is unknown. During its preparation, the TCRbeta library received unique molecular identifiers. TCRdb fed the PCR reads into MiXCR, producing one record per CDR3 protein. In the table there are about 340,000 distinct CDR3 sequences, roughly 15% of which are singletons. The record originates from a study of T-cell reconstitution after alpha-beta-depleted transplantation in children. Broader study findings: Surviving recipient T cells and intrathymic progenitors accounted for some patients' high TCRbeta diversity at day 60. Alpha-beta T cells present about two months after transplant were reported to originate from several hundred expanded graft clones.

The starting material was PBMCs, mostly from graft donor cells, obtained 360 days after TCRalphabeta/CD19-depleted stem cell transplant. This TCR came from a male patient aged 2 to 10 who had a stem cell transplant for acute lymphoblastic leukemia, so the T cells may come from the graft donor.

DNA for the CDR3: TGCGCCAGCAGCTTCGGACTGGGTACCTACGAGCAGTACTTC. Its translation is CASSFGLGTYEQYF. This sequence joins TRBV5-1 and TRBJ2-7, with D possibly matching TRBD2 (5 bases). Germline V CDR1 and CDR2: SGHRS, YFSETQ. The CDR3 runs 14 residues. The V end was cut by 2 bases, the J end by 2 bases, with 11 bases between.